These 23 T cell receptor beta chains share one sample of origin, sequenced in a study of blood T cell repertoires in COVID-19 (TCRdb year 2020). Receptor amplification or capture employed the immunoSEQ multiplex PCR assay. The table was pulled from immuneACCESS by TCRdb, which kept in-frame rearrangements only. Such tables lose some clones; where checked, under half of the loss comes from unresolved V genes, and the rest has no known cause. Here the sample has tens of thousands of clones; about 70% occur a single time. Jointly, the top ten make up less than 40% of the sample. The sample consisted of peripheral blood. Receptor source: a woman aged 70-85 years with acute or convalescent COVID-19.

CDR3 sequence (DNA): TGTGCCAGCAGAAAGAGCGGGCTGACAGATACGCAGTATTTT. It codes for CASRKSGLTDTQYF. The rearrangement joins TRBV9 to TRBJ2-3, with D possibly matching TRBD2 (6 bases). Trimming removed 5 bases from V and 3 bases from J, with 13 bases in between. CDR1 is SGDLS and CDR2 is YYNGEE in the germline V gene. This CDR3 has 14 residues.

A single count supports this clone. The chain carries TRBV6-5 and TRBJ2-5, with 7 bases aligning to TRBD2. The V gene's germline CDR1 is MNHEY and CDR2 SVGAGI. The CDR3 is 16 amino acids. J lost 5 bases, V lost 4 bases, and 13 bases had no gene match. The CDR3: CASSFRGLSGTETQYF. CDR3 bases: TGTGCCAGCAGTTTTCGTGGACTAAGCGGGACGGAGACCCAGTACTTC.

This sequence joins TRBV12-3 or TRBV12-4 and TRBJ1-2; D may be TRBD1 (5 bases). Trimming shortened V by 10 bases and J by 7 bases, and 16 bases separated the two germline ends. The CDR3 sequence is 12 residues long. The CDR3 DNA reads TGTGCCACCGGGGGGGATTGGGGTGGCTACACCTTC. Amino acid sequence: CATGGDWGGYTF.

The chain is built from TRBV7-9 and TRBJ1-4, with D maybe TRBD1 (5 bases). Germline CDR1 reads SEHNR; CDR2 reads FQNEAQ (reference sequence). V was pared by 5 bases and J by 0 bases, with 10 bases between. The CDR3 loop spans 15 amino acids. The CDR3 bases are TGTGCCAGCAGCGGAGGGGTTGCAACTAATGAAAAACTGTTTTTT. It encodes CASSGGVATNEKLFF.

This chain connects TRBV29-1 to TRBJ1-2, with 9 bases that match TRBD1. From germline, CDR1 is SQVTM and CDR2 ANQGSEA. The V gene end was trimmed by 7 bases and the J gene end by 4 bases; junction bases not matched to a gene: 4. The CDR3 sequence is 12 residues long. Written as DNA, the CDR3 is TGCAGCGAAGGACAGGGGAGCTATGGCTACACCTTC. It translates to CSEGQGSYGYTF.

The V and J genes are TRBV7-9 and TRBJ1-2; 10 positions agree with TRBD1. The CDR3 extends over 13 amino acids. After removal of 3 bases from V and 6 bases from J, the junction contained 1 base not matched to a gene. From germline, CDR1 is SEHNR and CDR2 FQNEAQ (reference sequence). The CDR3 loop reads CASSFGTGDGYTF. The CDR3 nucleotides read TGTGCCAGCAGCTTCGGGACAGGGGATGGCTACACCTTC.

The V call is TRBV30, the J call TRBJ1-6, with 7 bases aligning to TRBD1. The CDR3 length is 14 residues. V lost 2 bases, J lost 11 bases, and 9 bases stayed unmatched. Germline V gene sequence: CDR1 GTSNPN, CDR2 SVGIG (reference sequence). CDR3 region: CAWSPPGGLAPLHF. Written as DNA, the CDR3 is TGTGCCTGGAGTCCTCCAGGGGGTTTGGCACCCCTCCACTTT.

This clone was counted only a few times. This chain links TRBV5-1 with TRBJ1-1; D not resolved. The CDR3 has 15 residues. Germline V gene sequence: CDR1 SGHRS, CDR2 YFSETQ. The V and J ends lost 0 bases and 4 bases respectively, with 13 bases between them. The CDR3 loop reads CASSLARQAGTEAFF. DNA for the CDR3: TGCGCCAGCAGCTTGGCCCGGCAGGCAGGCACTGAAGCTTTCTTT.

The chain links TRBV7-2 to TRBJ1-2, with a weak D call TRBD1 (6 bases). V dropped 5 bases and J dropped 2 bases, with 15 bases sitting between them. CDR1 is SGHTA, CDR2 FQGNSA, per germline. The CDR3 is made up of 15 amino acids. In DNA form, the CDR3 reads TGTGCCAGCAGCCTCATGGGGGCTGCGAACTATGGCTACACCTTC. Translation gives CASSLMGAANYGYTF.

The rearrangement joins TRBV3-1 (or the pseudogene TRBV3-2) to TRBJ1-6; TRBD1 aligns across 7 bases. V was clipped by 1 base and J by 7 bases; unmatched bases: 7. This CDR3 is 16 amino acids long. The germline V gene has CDR1 LGHDT and CDR2 YNNKEL (reference sequence). CDR3 in DNA: TGTGCCAGCAGCCAAGGGAGACAGGGCTTGAATTCACCCCTCCACTTT. Protein product: CASSQGRQGLNSPLHF.

The chain carries TRBV7-9 and TRBJ1-2; unclear D gene. Germline V CDR1 and CDR2: SEHNR, FQNEAQ (reference sequence). CDR3 length: 12 amino acids. The V gene lost 1 base and the J gene lost 5 bases, with 5 bases spanning the gap. This chain's CDR3 is CASSLDQYGYTF. Written as DNA, the CDR3 is TGTGCCAGCAGCTTAGACCAGTATGGCTACACCTTC.

This clone came up a few times. The chain is built from TRBV4-1 and TRBJ1-4; D call uncertain. V was shortened by 4 bases and J by 0 bases, with 9 bases between the two germline ends. Germline-derived CDR1 and CDR2 are MGHRA and YSYEKL. The CDR3 runs to 15 residues. The CDR3 DNA sequence: TGCGCCAGCAGCCCGTACATTACAACTAATGAAAAACTGTTTTTT. Translating it yields CASSPYITTNEKLFF.

This clone was counted between two and nine times. This rearrangement joins TRBV10-2 to TRBJ1-2, with 7 bases matching TRBD1. This CDR3 is built from 14 residues. V gave up 6 bases and J gave up 4 bases; unmatched junction bases: 8. CDR1 WSHSY and CDR2 SAAADI come from the germline V gene. CDR3 nucleotide sequence: TGCGCCAGCAGCCCTCGGGGACAGAGCTATGGCTACACCTTC. Amino acids: CASSPRGQSYGYTF.

V gene TRBV27 combines with J gene TRBJ2-1; 11 bases match TRBD2. The CDR3 extends over 15 amino acids. Germline V gene lookup returns CDR1 MNHEY and CDR2 SMNVEV (reference sequence). With V trimmed by 2 bases and J by 5 bases, 2 bases remained unmatched. The CDR3 DNA reads TGTGCCAGCAGTTTAAGGGGACTAGCGGACAATGAGCAGTTCTTC. It is translated as CASSLRGLADNEQFF.

This chain uses TRBV5-1 with TRBJ1-2; tentatively, D is TRBD1 (5 bases). From germline, CDR1 is SGHRS and CDR2 YFSETQ. Deletions cut 0 bases from V and 5 bases from J, with 17 bases between. The CDR3 contains 16 residues. The chain's CDR3 is CASSLDTGTVLYGYTF. CDR3 coding DNA: TGCGCCAGCAGCTTGGATACCGGGACTGTCCTTTATGGCTACACCTTC.

This clone appeared a single time. This chain connects TRBV7-2 to TRBJ2-7, with 8 bases identical to TRBD2. V lost 3 bases, J lost 3 bases, and 7 bases stayed unmatched. The length of the CDR3 is 15 residues. Germline loops: CDR1 SGHTA, CDR2 FQGNSA. CDR3 DNA: TGTGCCAGCAGCTTTATTAGCGGGACACTCTACGAGCAGTACTTC. It yields the protein CASSFISGTLYEQYF. Together with reference TRBV7-2 and TRBJ2-7, the CDR3 gives the full variable domain: GAGVSQSPSNKVTEKGKDVELRCDPISGHTALYWYRQSLGQGLEFLIYFQGNSAPDKSGLPSDRFSAERTGGSVSTLTIQRTQQEDSAVYLCASSFISGTLYEQYFGPGTRLTVT.

This clone was counted between two and nine times. This rearrangement joins TRBV6-1 to TRBJ2-2, with D uncertain. The CDR3 spans 14 residues. V lost 0 bases to trimming and J lost 8 bases, with 10 bases between them. Germline V gene lookup returns CDR1 MNHNS and CDR2 SASEGT. In DNA form, the CDR3 reads TGTGCCAGCAGTGAAGCCTTTGAAACTGGGGAGCTGTTTTTT. Translated: CASSEAFETGELFF.

The chain has TRBV7-2 and TRBJ2-2; D remains ambiguous. Germline V CDR1 and CDR2: SGHTA, FQGNSA. The CDR3 is 12 residues long. Trimming removed 5 bases at V and 5 bases at J, with 6 bases between. The CDR3 bases are TGTGCCAGCAGCCCCAGGACCGGGGAGCTGTTTTTT. Translated: CASSPRTGELFF.

In this sample, this clone turned up once. The chain has TRBV27 and TRBJ2-7, with 7 bases fitting TRBD1. J lost 0 bases, V lost 6 bases, and 5 bases had no gene match. CDR1 is MNHEY and CDR2 is SMNVEV in the germline V gene (reference sequence). This CDR3 comprises 14 residues. CDR3 DNA: TGTGCCAGCAGGAGGGGGCCCAGCTCCTACGAGCAGTACTTC. The encoded protein is CASRRGPSSYEQYF.

V usage is TRBV4-1 and J usage is TRBJ2-7; D is unclear. Germline values: CDR1 MGHRA, CDR2 YSYEKL. Between the trimmed V and J ends, which lost 0 bases and 2 bases, there was a span of 14 bases. The CDR3 runs 16 residues. CDR3 sequence (DNA): TGCGCCAGCAGCCAAGATTTGGCTAGTCGGACCTACGAGCAGTACTTC. It encodes CASSQDLASRTYEQYF.

The chain combines TRBV29-1 with TRBJ2-7, with D perhaps TRBD1 (5 bases). CDR3 size: 14 residues. Germline loops: CDR1 SQVTM, CDR2 ANQGSEA. V was pared by 1 base and J by 9 bases, with 19 bases between. The CDR3 region is CSVEVQGHSLGQYF. Here the CDR3 DNA reads TGCAGCGTTGAAGTCCAGGGCCACTCTCTTGGGCAGTACTTC.

V is TRBV7-3 and J is TRBJ2-2; TRBD1 matches at 7 bases. Germline CDR1 and CDR2: SGHTA and FQGTGA. J was trimmed by 4 bases and V by 1 base; bases with no gene match: 0. CDR3 size: 14 residues. CDR3 region: CASSLNRGTGELFF. In DNA form, the CDR3 reads TGTGCCAGCAGCTTAAACAGGGGCACCGGGGAGCTGTTTTTT.

The J gene is TRBJ1-2, the V gene TRBV27; TRBD1 matches at 7 bases. Germline V lookup: CDR1 MNHEY, CDR2 SMNVEV (reference sequence). This CDR3 has 12 amino acids. Trimming at V came to 6 bases and at J to 7 bases, leaving 5 bases not matched to a gene. The DNA of the CDR3 is TGTGCCAGCAGAGACAGGGTGGGTGGCTACACCTTC. Amino acid sequence: CASRDRVGGYTF.